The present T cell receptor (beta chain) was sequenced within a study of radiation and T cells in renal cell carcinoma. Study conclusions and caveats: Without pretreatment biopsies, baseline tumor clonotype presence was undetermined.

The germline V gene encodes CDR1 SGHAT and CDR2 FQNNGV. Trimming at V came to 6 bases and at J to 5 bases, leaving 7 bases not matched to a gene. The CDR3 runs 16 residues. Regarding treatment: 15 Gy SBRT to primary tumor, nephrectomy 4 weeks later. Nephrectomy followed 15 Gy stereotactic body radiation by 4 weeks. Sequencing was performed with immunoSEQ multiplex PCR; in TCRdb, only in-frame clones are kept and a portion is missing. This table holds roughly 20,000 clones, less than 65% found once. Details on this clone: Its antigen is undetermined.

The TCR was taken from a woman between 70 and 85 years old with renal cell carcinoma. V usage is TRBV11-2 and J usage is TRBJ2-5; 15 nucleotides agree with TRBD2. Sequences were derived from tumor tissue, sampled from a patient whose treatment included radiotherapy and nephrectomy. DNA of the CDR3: TGTGCCAGCAGTCCGGGACTAGCGGGAGGCGGGGAGACCCAGTACTTC. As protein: CASSPGLAGGGETQYF.